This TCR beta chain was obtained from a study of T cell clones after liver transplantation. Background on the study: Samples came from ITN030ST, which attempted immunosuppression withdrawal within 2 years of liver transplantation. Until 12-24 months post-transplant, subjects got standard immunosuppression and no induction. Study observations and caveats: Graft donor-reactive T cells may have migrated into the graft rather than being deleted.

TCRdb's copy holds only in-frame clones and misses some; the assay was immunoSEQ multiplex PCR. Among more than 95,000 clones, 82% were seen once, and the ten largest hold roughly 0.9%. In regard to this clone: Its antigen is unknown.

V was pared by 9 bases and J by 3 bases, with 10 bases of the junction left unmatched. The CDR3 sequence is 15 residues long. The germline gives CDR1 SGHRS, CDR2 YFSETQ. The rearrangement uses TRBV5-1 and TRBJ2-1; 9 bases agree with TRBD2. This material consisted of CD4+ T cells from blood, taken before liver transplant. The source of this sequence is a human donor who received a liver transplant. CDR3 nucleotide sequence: TGCGCCACCGCCCCTTCTAGCGGGATCTACAATGAGCAGTTCTTC. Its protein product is CATAPSSGIYNEQFF.